The rows below give T cell receptor beta chains drawn from one sample of a study of beta chain bispecific antibodies for T cell cancers. The antigens these receptors bind are not known. TCRdb re-derived calls from the 5' RACE reads in MiXCR, one entry per CDR3 protein. The sample has over 20,000 distinct CDR3 sequences; about 2.7% are singletons. Sequencing input: healthy donor T cells cultured with leukemia cells. The receptors derive from a human donor in good health. Some clones in this sample may be carry-over from other donors' samples. The CDR3 runs from the conserved cysteine through the conserved F or W. D genes are given only for firm matches. Rows give clone size only sometimes, using once, few, many, or a class for an expanded clone.

v_call	clone_size	d_call	j_call	cdr3_aa	cdr3_nt
TRBV27	few	.	TRBJ2-5	CASSPRRDETQYF	TGTGCCAGCAGTCCCCGTCGGGACGAGACCCAGTACTTC
TRBV6-1	many	TRBD1	TRBJ2-1	CASSEAWYFRVGQGYNEQFF	TGTGCCAGCAGTGAAGCGTGGTATTTTCGTGTGGGACAGGGCTACAATGAGCAGTTCTTC
TRBV10-3	many	.	TRBJ2-6	CAIEDGSGANVLTF	TGTGCCATCGAGGATGGCTCTGGGGCCAACGTCCTGACTTTC
TRBV3-1	few	.	TRBJ1-3	CASSQREGIGNTIYF	TGTGCCAGCAGCCAGCGGGAGGGTATTGGAAACACCATATATTTT
TRBV9	.	.	TRBJ2-1	CASSEPLSGRYNEQFF	TGTGCCAGCAGCGAGCCCCTCTCTGGGCGCTACAATGAGCAGTTCTTC
TRBV24-1	few	.	TRBJ2-1	CATSDFGGGWGAEQFF	TGTGCCACCAGTGATTTCGGCGGAGGTTGGGGCGCTGAGCAGTTCTTC
TRBV7-3	many	TRBD1	TRBJ2-2	CASSPPSPGQGALNTGELFF	TGTGCCAGCAGTCCCCCTTCCCCGGGACAGGGGGCCCTAAACACCGGGGAGCTGTTTTTT
TRBV5-1	many	.	TRBJ2-5	CASSPPELETQYF	TGCGCCAGCAGCCCCCCCGAGTTGGAGACCCAGTACTTC
TRBV19	many	.	TRBJ2-1	CASTSPGQAKYNEQFF	TGTGCCAGTACCTCACCCGGGCAGGCCAAGTACAATGAGCAGTTCTTC
TRBV4-1	many	.	TRBJ2-2	CASSPSGWAGELFF	TGCGCCAGCAGCCCGTCCGGGTGGGCCGGGGAGCTGTTTTTT